These T cell receptor beta chains were read from a single sample in a study of Ad26.COV2.S vaccination and SARS-CoV-2 variants. The table came from immunoSEQ multiplex PCR; TCRdb's copy has only in-frame clones and leaves some out. The data contain 410,000 or so clones, around nine tenths of them seen just once; the ten biggest clones take up 12%. Sequencing used peripheral blood, obtained in a trial of Ad26.COV2.S vaccine versus placebo. The receptors come from a person aged 18 to 65 who received the Ad26.COV2.S COVID-19 vaccine or a placebo. Each CDR3 is given with its conserved first and last residue. Each record gives: V gene, clone size, D gene, J gene, CDR3 DNA, CDR3 protein. The D gene is left open where the match is weak. Clone size appears in some rows only: once, few, many, or a class for an expanded clone.

v_gene: TRBV6-2/TRBV6-3
abundance: .
d_gene: .
j_gene: TRBJ1-1
CDR3nt: TGTGCCAGCAGTTACAACAATCATAGTTACACTGAAGCTTTCTTT
CDR3aa: CASSYNNHSYTEAFF

v_gene: TRBV27
abundance: .
d_gene: .
j_gene: TRBJ1-5
CDR3nt: TGTGCCAGCAGTTTCACAGGAAATAGCAATCAGCCCCAGCATTTT
CDR3aa: CASSFTGNSNQPQHF

v_gene: TRBV7-6
abundance: .
d_gene: .
j_gene: TRBJ2-1
CDR3nt: TGTGCCAGCAGCTTACGGCAGGGATACTACAATGAGCAGTTCTTC
CDR3aa: CASSLRQGYYNEQFF

v_gene: TRBV4-3
abundance: .
d_gene: .
j_gene: TRBJ1-5
CDR3nt: TGCGCCAGCAGCCAAGATTCGGGACCGCGGCAGCCCCAGCATTTT
CDR3aa: CASSQDSGPRQPQHF

v_gene: TRBV20-1
abundance: few
d_gene: .
j_gene: TRBJ1-1
CDR3nt: TGCAGTGCTAGTAAGGGGGACGAGATCACTGAAGCTTTCTTT
CDR3aa: CSASKGDEITEAFF

v_gene: TRBV6-6
abundance: .
d_gene: .
j_gene: TRBJ1-3
CDR3nt: TGTGCCAGCAGTCGATTCACAGGTCGCTCTGGAAACACCATATATTTT
CDR3aa: CASSRFTGRSGNTIYF

v_gene: TRBV28
abundance: .
d_gene: .
j_gene: TRBJ1-2
CDR3nt: TGTGCCAGCAGTCCCAGGGGACCACTCTATGGCTACACCTTC
CDR3aa: CASSPRGPLYGYTF

v_gene: TRBV5-5
abundance: .
d_gene: TRBD2
j_gene: TRBJ2-5
CDR3nt: TGTGCCAGCAGCTTTAGCGGGAGCCCCCAAGAGACCCAGTACTTC
CDR3aa: CASSFSGSPQETQYF

v_gene: TRBV12-5
abundance: .
d_gene: TRBD2
j_gene: TRBJ2-1
CDR3nt: TGTGCTAGTGGTTTGGGACTAGCGGGTTGGGATGAGCAGTTCTTC
CDR3aa: CASGLGLAGWDEQFF

v_gene: TRBV30
abundance: .
d_gene: .
j_gene: TRBJ1-2
CDR3nt: TGTGCCTGGAACTTACGAGGGGGAGCCCGAGGTCGGGGCTACACCTTC
CDR3aa: CAWNLRGGARGRGYTF

v_gene: TRBV6-5
abundance: .
d_gene: .
j_gene: TRBJ1-1
CDR3nt: TGTGCCAGCAGCCGGGGCACTGAAGCTTTCTTT
CDR3aa: CASSRGTEAFF

v_gene: TRBV7-6
abundance: .
d_gene: .
j_gene: TRBJ1-3
CDR3nt: TGTGCCAGCAGCTTAGTAGCGGGGGGCTTGGCTGGAAACACCATATATTTT
CDR3aa: CASSLVAGGLAGNTIYF

v_gene: TRBV18
abundance: .
d_gene: .
j_gene: TRBJ1-5
CDR3nt: TGTGCCAGCTCACCAGGGCAGAGCAATCAGCCCCAGCATTTT
CDR3aa: CASSPGQSNQPQHF

v_gene: TRBV7-8
abundance: once
d_gene: TRBD2
j_gene: TRBJ2-3
CDR3nt: TGTGCCAGCAGCTTTGAGGTTTGGGGACTAGCGGACACAGATACGCAGTATTTT
CDR3aa: CASSFEVWGLADTDTQYF

v_gene: TRBV19
abundance: .
d_gene: TRBD2
j_gene: TRBJ2-5
CDR3nt: TGTGCCAGTAGTATTCTTCCGGCTAGCGGGATGGGAGAGACCCAGTACTTC
CDR3aa: CASSILPASGMGETQYF

v_gene: TRBV20-1
abundance: .
d_gene: .
j_gene: TRBJ1-1
CDR3nt: TGCAGTGCTAGTTTTTCTTTTGGGGCGGGGGCTTTCTTT
CDR3aa: CSASFSFGAGAFF

v_gene: TRBV25-1
abundance: .
d_gene: .
j_gene: TRBJ1-2
CDR3nt: TGTGCCAGCAGTGACTCAGGGGTTGGTAACTATGGCTACACCTTC
CDR3aa: CASSDSGVGNYGYTF

v_gene: TRBV5-5
abundance: .
d_gene: .
j_gene: TRBJ1-1
CDR3nt: TGTGCCAGCAGCTTGAGCGTCATCATGAACACTGAAGCTTTCTTT
CDR3aa: CASSLSVIMNTEAFF

v_gene: TRBV7-2
abundance: .
d_gene: TRBD1
j_gene: TRBJ2-7
CDR3nt: TGTGCCAGCAGCCAAGGGACAGGGGATTTCCTACCCGACGAGCAGTACTTC
CDR3aa: CASSQGTGDFLPDEQYF

v_gene: TRBV5-1
abundance: .
d_gene: .
j_gene: TRBJ2-7
CDR3nt: TGCGCCAGCAGCTTGGACAGAACGGTGCAGTACTTC
CDR3aa: CASSLDRTVQYF

v_gene: TRBV7-6
abundance: .
d_gene: TRBD2
j_gene: TRBJ2-1
CDR3nt: TGTGCCAGCAGCCAACTACTTGCGGGGGGCTACAATGAGCAGTTCTTC
CDR3aa: CASSQLLAGGYNEQFF

v_gene: TRBV4-1
abundance: .
d_gene: .
j_gene: TRBJ1-6
CDR3nt: TGCGCCAGCAGCCAAGAAGCGGACATCTCCTATAATTCACCCCTCCACTTT
CDR3aa: CASSQEADISYNSPLHF

v_gene: TRBV5-4
abundance: .
d_gene: TRBD2
j_gene: TRBJ2-1
CDR3nt: TGTGCCAGCAGCCAACCACTAGCGGACAATGAGCAGTTCTTC
CDR3aa: CASSQPLADNEQFF

v_gene: TRBV30
abundance: .
d_gene: .
j_gene: TRBJ2-3
CDR3nt: TGTGCCTGGAGTTTTCGGATCACAGATACGCAGTATTTT
CDR3aa: CAWSFRITDTQYF

v_gene: TRBV19
abundance: .
d_gene: .
j_gene: TRBJ1-6
CDR3nt: TGTGCCAGTAGTCCGACCGGGACACTAAATAATTCACCCCTCCACTTT
CDR3aa: CASSPTGTLNNSPLHF

v_gene: TRBV11-2
abundance: .
d_gene: .
j_gene: TRBJ2-7
CDR3nt: TGTGCCAGCAGCTTAGATACATGGACTGCGAGCTCCTACGAGCAGTACTTC
CDR3aa: CASSLDTWTASSYEQYF

v_gene: TRBV19
abundance: once
d_gene: .
j_gene: TRBJ2-3
CDR3nt: TGTGCCACCACCGCGGGTAGAAACACAGATACGCAGTATTTT
CDR3aa: CATTAGRNTDTQYF

v_gene: TRBV2
abundance: .
d_gene: TRBD1
j_gene: TRBJ1-1
CDR3nt: TGTGCCAGCAGTATACAGGGGACTGAAGCTTTCTTT
CDR3aa: CASSIQGTEAFF

v_gene: TRBV5-1
abundance: .
d_gene: .
j_gene: TRBJ2-4
CDR3nt: TGCGCCAGCAGCTTGGGGACTGGGGGCATTCAGTACTTC
CDR3aa: CASSLGTGGIQYF

v_gene: TRBV2
abundance: .
d_gene: .
j_gene: TRBJ2-3
CDR3nt: TGTGCCAGCAGCAGGGGACTAAGCACAGATACGCAGTATTTT
CDR3aa: CASSRGLSTDTQYF

v_gene: TRBV19
abundance: .
d_gene: .
j_gene: TRBJ2-7
CDR3nt: TGTGCCAGTAGTATAGCTCAGGGATACTACGAGCAGTACTTC
CDR3aa: CASSIAQGYYEQYF

v_gene: TRBV2
abundance: .
d_gene: .
j_gene: TRBJ1-6
CDR3nt: TGTGCCAGCAGTGAAGATACAGGTTTCGATTCACCCCTCCACTTT
CDR3aa: CASSEDTGFDSPLHF

v_gene: TRBV5-4
abundance: .
d_gene: .
j_gene: TRBJ1-2
CDR3nt: TGTGCCAGCAGCACCCGGACAGATTACTATGGCTACACCTTC
CDR3aa: CASSTRTDYYGYTF

v_gene: TRBV7-9
abundance: .
d_gene: .
j_gene: TRBJ1-2
CDR3nt: TGTGCCAGCAGCTTGATTACTAACTATGGCTACACCTTC
CDR3aa: CASSLITNYGYTF

v_gene: TRBV7-3
abundance: .
d_gene: .
j_gene: TRBJ2-2
CDR3nt: TGTGCCAGCAGCTTAAACGGGAACACCGGGGAGCTGTTTTTT
CDR3aa: CASSLNGNTGELFF

v_gene: TRBV19
abundance: .
d_gene: .
j_gene: TRBJ2-5
CDR3nt: TGTGCCAGTAGTCCAGAAGGGCGGGAGACCCAGTACTTC
CDR3aa: CASSPEGRETQYF

v_gene: TRBV3-1/TRBV3-2
abundance: once
d_gene: TRBD2
j_gene: TRBJ2-7
CDR3nt: TGTGCCAGCAGCCACTCTAGCGGGAGGGCCCACGAGCAGTACTTC
CDR3aa: CASSHSSGRAHEQYF

v_gene: TRBV12-3/TRBV12-4
abundance: .
d_gene: .
j_gene: TRBJ2-7
CDR3nt: TGTGCCAGCAGTTTGCAGCTATCCTACGAGCAGTACTTC
CDR3aa: CASSLQLSYEQYF

v_gene: TRBV24-1
abundance: .
d_gene: TRBD1
j_gene: TRBJ1-2
CDR3nt: TGTGCCACCAGTGATACAGGGGGCGCCAACTATGGCTACACCTTC
CDR3aa: CATSDTGGANYGYTF

v_gene: TRBV5-1
abundance: .
d_gene: .
j_gene: TRBJ2-7
CDR3nt: TGCGCCAGCAGCTCAGACTCCTACGAGCAGTACTTC
CDR3aa: CASSSDSYEQYF

v_gene: TRBV6-5
abundance: .
d_gene: .
j_gene: TRBJ1-1
CDR3nt: TGTGCCAGCAGTTACTCGGAGTTCAGTGAAGCTTTCTTT
CDR3aa: CASSYSEFSEAFF

v_gene: TRBV30
abundance: .
d_gene: .
j_gene: TRBJ1-5
CDR3nt: TGTGCCTGGAGTGGCCGGACTGGGGGTCAGCCCCAGCATTTT
CDR3aa: CAWSGRTGGQPQHF

v_gene: TRBV6-6
abundance: few
d_gene: TRBD1
j_gene: TRBJ1-6
CDR3nt: TGTGCCAGCAGTTACCCCGGGACAGGGGGGTCACCCCTCCACTTT
CDR3aa: CASSYPGTGGSPLHF

v_gene: TRBV19
abundance: .
d_gene: .
j_gene: TRBJ1-5
CDR3nt: TGTGCCAGTAGAATAGAGGGCCCCAGCAATCAGCCCCAGCATTTT
CDR3aa: CASRIEGPSNQPQHF

v_gene: TRBV4-3
abundance: .
d_gene: .
j_gene: TRBJ2-5
CDR3nt: TGCGCCAGCAGCCAAGGCACGTACCAAGAGACCCAGTACTTC
CDR3aa: CASSQGTYQETQYF

v_gene: TRBV4-1
abundance: .
d_gene: TRBD1
j_gene: TRBJ1-2
CDR3nt: TGCGCCAGCAGCCAAGGACCTGGGACAGACTATGGCTACACCTTC
CDR3aa: CASSQGPGTDYGYTF

v_gene: TRBV29-1
abundance: .
d_gene: .
j_gene: TRBJ2-7
CDR3nt: TGCAGCGTTGAAGAGGGGCCTTCCTACGAGCAGTACTTC
CDR3aa: CSVEEGPSYEQYF

v_gene: TRBV18
abundance: .
d_gene: .
j_gene: TRBJ1-2
CDR3nt: TGTGCCAGCTCACTAGACAAGGCAGCTAACTATGGCTACACCTTC
CDR3aa: CASSLDKAANYGYTF

v_gene: TRBV9
abundance: .
d_gene: TRBD2
j_gene: TRBJ2-1
CDR3nt: TGTGCCAGCAGTGCGAGCGGGAGGGTCTCCTACAATGAGCAGTTCTTC
CDR3aa: CASSASGRVSYNEQFF

v_gene: TRBV6-5
abundance: .
d_gene: .
j_gene: TRBJ2-7
CDR3nt: TGTGCCAGCAGACAGGGCTCTAAAGACGAGCAGTACTTC
CDR3aa: CASRQGSKDEQYF

v_gene: TRBV10-1
abundance: few
d_gene: .
j_gene: TRBJ2-1
CDR3nt: TGCGCCAGCAGTGCTGGGACGGGCAATGAGCAGTTCTTC
CDR3aa: CASSAGTGNEQFF

v_gene: TRBV12-3/TRBV12-4
abundance: .
d_gene: .
j_gene: TRBJ1-1
CDR3nt: TGTGCCAGCAGGCCCCGACAGAACACTGAAGCTTTCTTT
CDR3aa: CASRPRQNTEAFF

v_gene: TRBV6-5
abundance: .
d_gene: TRBD1
j_gene: TRBJ2-1
CDR3nt: TGTGCCACCCGGGACAGATACAATGAGCAGTTCTTC
CDR3aa: CATRDRYNEQFF

v_gene: TRBV27
abundance: .
d_gene: .
j_gene: TRBJ1-5
CDR3nt: TGTGCCAGCAAGGGGACACACGCGGGCAATCAGCCCCAGCATTTT
CDR3aa: CASKGTHAGNQPQHF